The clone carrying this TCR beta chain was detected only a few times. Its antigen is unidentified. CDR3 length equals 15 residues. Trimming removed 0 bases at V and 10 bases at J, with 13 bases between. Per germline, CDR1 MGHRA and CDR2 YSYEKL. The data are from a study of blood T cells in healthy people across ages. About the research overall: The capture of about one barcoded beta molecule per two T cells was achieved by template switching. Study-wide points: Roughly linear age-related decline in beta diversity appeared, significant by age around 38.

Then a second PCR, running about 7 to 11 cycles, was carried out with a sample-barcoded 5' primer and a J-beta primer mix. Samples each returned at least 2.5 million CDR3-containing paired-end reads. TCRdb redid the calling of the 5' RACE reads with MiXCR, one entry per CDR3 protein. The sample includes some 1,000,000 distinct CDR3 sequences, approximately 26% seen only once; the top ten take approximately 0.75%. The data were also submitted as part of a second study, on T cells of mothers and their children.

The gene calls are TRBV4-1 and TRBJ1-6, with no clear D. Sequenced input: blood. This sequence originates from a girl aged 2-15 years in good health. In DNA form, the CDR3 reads TGCGCCAGCAGCCAAGATCGGGTGGCAGGCTCACCCCTCCACTTT. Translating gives CASSQDRVAGSPLHF.